This T cell receptor beta chain was sequenced during a study of PD-1 blockade in classical Hodgkin lymphoma. Clones were sequenced by immunoSEQ multiplex PCR, and TCRdb holds only the in-frame ones, with some missing. Among 17,000 or so clones listed, about 90% were seen once. CDR3 length equals 13 residues. The germline V and J ends were trimmed by 2 bases and 6 bases, with 9 bases remaining between them. The germline V gene encodes CDR1 LNHDA and CDR2 SQIVND (reference sequence). Time point denoted: newly diagnosed, previously untreated cHL patient sample. The sample comprised peripheral blood mononuclear cells (PBMCs). The chain links TRBV19 to TRBJ2-3; no firm D call. The TCR originated in a human donor with classical Hodgkin lymphoma. CDR3 region: CASSILLSDTQYF. The CDR3 region has the DNA TGTGCCAGTAGTATACTCCTATCGGATACGCAGTATTTT.